The T cell receptor (beta chain) described here comes from a study of CD8+CD57+ T cells in acquired aplastic anemia. Study at large: The DNA of sorted CD4+ and CD8+ cells averaged around 3 ug. General study points: Patients shared approximately 30 CD8+ CDR3 sequences with controls. For CD8+ Simpson's diversity, patients and controls showed no significant difference.

This CDR3 contains 11 residues. CDR1 SGHDT and CDR2 YYEEEE come from the germline V gene. V lost 6 bases and J lost 11, with 14 bases in between. TCR beta VDJ and CDR3 profiles were obtained from a genomic DNA template. In TCRdb, the reads were re-called with MiXCR into one record per CDR3 protein. The sample holds about 54,000 distinct CDR3 sequences, approximately 50% seen once. This clonotype was seen ten or more times. Its antigen is still unknown. Before being chosen for sequencing, patients had shown CD8+CD57+ cell expansion by flow cytometry. Patients uniformly had severe acquired aplastic anemia.

The receptor was derived from a human donor with aplastic anemia. What was sequenced was sorted CD4+, CD8+, or CD8+CD57+ T cells (not recorded which) from PBMCs. The rearrangement uses TRBV5-6 and TRBJ1-1, with D maybe TRBD1 (6 bases). The CDR3 bases are TGTGCCAGCATAGCGGGGGCTCTGGCTTTCTTT. Translation: CASIAGALAFF.